The T cell receptor (beta chain) described here comes from a study of cytomegalovirus exposure and HLA in healthy donors. CDR1 is LNHDA, CDR2 SQIVND, per germline (reference sequence). The V and J ends lost 4 bases and 2 bases, in that order; junction bases with no gene match: 6. The CDR3 is 15 amino acids. Sampled while nominally healthy, donors likely had unrecorded immune exposures. On this clone itself: Its antigen is still unknown.

Primers for the PCR totalled 60 Vbeta and 13 Jbeta. Method: immunoSEQ multiplex PCR; TCRdb's copy keeps in-frame clones and lacks some. Of approximately 140,000 clones listed, 79% were seen once; the top ten hold 6.5% to 7%. General observations from the study: Another analysis was done later, and it associated fewer than 20,000 TCR beta sequences with HLA alleles at 0.05 false discovery rate. Serostatus for CMV was the only available immune exposure information.

The TCR originated in a woman in her thirties or forties in good health and CMV-seropositive. The chain uses TRBV19 and TRBJ2-3, with 7 bases aligning to TRBD2. The source material was PBMCs. CDR3 DNA sequence: TGTGCCAGTAGTAATCGGGGGGTTCTCACAGATACGCAGTATTTT. Translated: CASSNRGVLTDTQYF.